Below, 6 T cell receptor beta chains from the same sample are listed, as sequenced in a study of T cells after yellow fever vaccination. Each CDR3 protein is one row after TCRdb ran MiXCR on the 5' RACE reads. This sample has about 320,000 distinct CDR3 sequences, with approximately 12% found just once. The sample here was CD4+ T cells sorted from PBMCs, taken 15 days after the yellow fever booster vaccination. These receptors were obtained from a man between 18 and 35 years old who received the YFV17D yellow fever vaccine.

This clonotype was detected a few times. The chain joins TRBV10-3 to TRBJ2-7, with D possibly being TRBD1 (6 bases). V gave up 2 bases and J gave up 3 bases, with 14 bases separating them. Germline loops: CDR1 ENHRY, CDR2 SYGVKD. The CDR3 runs 15 residues. Here the CDR3 reads CAISETVQGFYEQYV. The CDR3 DNA reads TGTGCCATCAGTGAGACCGTACAGGGCTTCTACGAGCAGTACGTC.

This clonotype was seen more than once but under ten times. The rearrangement links TRBV20-1 to TRBJ2-7; 10 nucleotides match TRBD2. Unmatched junction bases numbered 4, after V lost 5 bases and J lost 0 bases. The germline V gene encodes CDR1 DFQATT and CDR2 SNEGSKA (reference sequence). CDR3 length equals 14 residues. DNA for the CDR3: TGCAGTGCTCTAGCGGGGGACTTCTCCTACGAGCAGTACTTC. Protein product: CSALAGDFSYEQYF.

This clonotype was counted many times. The J gene is TRBJ2-7, the V gene TRBV5-1; 10 bases are a match to TRBD2. Germline assignment: CDR1 SGHRS and CDR2 YFSETQ. Trimming took 1 base from V and 2 from J; bases not matched to a gene: 3. This CDR3 is built from 15 residues. The CDR3 spells CASSLTSGETYEQYF. CDR3 DNA: TGCGCCAGCAGCTTGACTAGCGGGGAAACCTACGAGCAGTACTTC.

This clonotype was observed a handful of times. The chain combines TRBV5-4 with TRBJ2-1, with 10 bases lining up with TRBD2. CDR3 size: 15 residues. V trimming: 5 bases; J trimming: 7 bases; junction bases outside the gene matches: 9. Germline assignment: CDR1 SGHNT and CDR2 YYREEE (reference sequence). In nucleotides, the CDR3 is TGTGCCAGCAGGAGGAGCGGGGGGGCCGGGAATGAGCAGTTCTTC. The encoded protein is CASRRSGGAGNEQFF.

The gene calls are TRBV12-3 or TRBV12-4 and TRBJ1-1; 7 bases map to TRBD1. The CDR3 sequence is 14 residues long. The ends lost 7 bases at V and 2 bases at J; junction bases unmatched: 7. Here the CDR3 reads CASTWDSFNTEAFF. CDR3 bases: TGTGCCAGCACCTGGGACAGCTTCAACACTGAAGCTTTCTTT.

The rearrangement uses TRBV23-1 and TRBJ2-3; TRBD1 might be the D (6 bases). TRBV23-1 is labeled an ORF, and its function is uncertain. CDR3 length: 15 residues. V was trimmed by 2 bases and J by 3 bases, leaving 12 bases between them. The CDR3 nucleotides read TGCGCCAGCAGTCAACGGCTGCAGGGGACAGATACGCAGTATTTT. Protein sequence: CASSQRLQGTDTQYF.